These T cell receptor beta chains were read from a single sample in a study of shared clonotypes between healthy human individuals. Data came from immunoSEQ multiplex PCR; TCRdb stores just in-frame clones and leaves some out. Of more than 2 million clones listed, over 85% were seen once; the top ten hold 0.1% to 0.15%. Sample: naive CD4+ T cells sorted from blood. These receptor sequences come from a man between 18 and 29 years old in good health. The CDR3 runs from the conserved cysteine through the conserved F or W.

v_call | cdr3_aa
TRBV30 | CAWSGRTLLYEQYF
TRBV6-5 | CASSRGVYGDSPLHF
TRBV19 | CASKPPPDTGELFF
TRBV5-1 | CASFGASGNGEQFF
TRBV2 | CASSERTGGYTF
TRBV6-1 | CASSNEDRGNTEAFF
TRBV20-1 | CSARREKLFF
TRBV19 | CASSTSWQGTIYF
TRBV2 | CASRVGNEKLFF
TRBV4-2 | CASSQNKQGASNQPQHF
TRBV30 | CAHSAATNEKLFF
TRBV5-1 | CASSSGVETDTQYF
TRBV5-1 | CASSLQGGENTEAFF
TRBV7-6 | CASSFLTSGKETQYF
TRBV25-1 | CASSESGTDTQYF
TRBV6-6 | CASSLQGSYEQYF
TRBV28 | CASSPGDSPGLGLGTLFYEQYF
TRBV10-3 | CAISADFVTSEPSEQYF
TRBV5-3 | CARRGGITHF
TRBV7-3 | CASSQGQGNEQYF
TRBV4-1 | CASSQDPGGGLEQFF
TRBV27 | CASSRSPAQETQYF
TRBV5-1 | CASSGGTGNTEAFF
TRBV2 | CASSGTKEVAYNSPLHF
TRBV5-1 | CASSQFPRGFLEETQYF
TRBV7-9 | CASSLEREQFF
TRBV10-1 | CASSVRQVASHLHEQFF
TRBV7-7 | CASSLDTGELFF
TRBV6-1 | CASSSTGATEAFF
TRBV7-9 | CASGTPSGSAGELFF
TRBV28 | CASSPQGGTTGELFF
TRBV10-1 | CASSVDAGGKQFF
TRBV18 | CASSPGTGTDTQYF
TRBV11-2 | CASSQDDHGLAQFF
TRBV28 | CASSSPGPGGEKLFF
TRBV10-3 | CAISEGQGGTEAFF
TRBV30 | CAWSVVRHTGELFF
TRBV19 | CASSIQGGPLSEQYF
TRBV30 | CAWSGSAYEQYF